This TCR beta chain originates from a study of blood T cell repertoires in COVID-19. Study context: Donors in the United States, Italy and Spain gave samples during acute or convalescent COVID-19.

The age range of participants was about 18 to 90 years, with residence in under 25 US areas. The CDR3 has 13 amino acids. Trimming shortened V by 2 bases and J by 6 bases, and 11 bases separated the two germline ends. Germline CDR1 is MNHEY and CDR2 is SVGAGI. Generated by immunoSEQ multiplex PCR, the TCRdb table keeps only in-frame clones and is missing some. The table has about 210,000 clones, 81% seen once. This TCR derives from a woman aged 45-65 years with acute COVID-19. Material: PBMCs or T cells enriched from blood (not recorded which). This rearrangement joins TRBV6-5 to TRBJ2-7; TRBD1 might be the D (5 bases). CDR3 in amino acids: CASSYPGSGEQYF. The DNA for the CDR3 is TGTGCCAGCAGTTACCCAGGGTCCGGCGAGCAGTACTTC.